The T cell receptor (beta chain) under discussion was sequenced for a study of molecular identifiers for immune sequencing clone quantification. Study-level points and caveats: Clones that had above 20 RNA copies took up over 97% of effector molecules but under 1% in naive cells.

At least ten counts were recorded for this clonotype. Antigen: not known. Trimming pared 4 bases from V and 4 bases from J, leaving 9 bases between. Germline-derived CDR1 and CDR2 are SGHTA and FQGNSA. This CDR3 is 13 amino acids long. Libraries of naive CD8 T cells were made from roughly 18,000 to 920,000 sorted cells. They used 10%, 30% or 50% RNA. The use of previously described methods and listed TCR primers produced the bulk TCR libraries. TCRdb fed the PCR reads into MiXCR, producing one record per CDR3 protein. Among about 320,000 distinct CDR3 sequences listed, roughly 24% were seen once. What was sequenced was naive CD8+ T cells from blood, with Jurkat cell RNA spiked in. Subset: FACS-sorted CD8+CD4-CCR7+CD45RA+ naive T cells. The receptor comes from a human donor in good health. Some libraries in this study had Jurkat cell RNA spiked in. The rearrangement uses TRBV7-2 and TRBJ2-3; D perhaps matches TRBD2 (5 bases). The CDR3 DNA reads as TGTGCCAGCAGCTCGCTCGGGGCAGATACGCAGTATTTT. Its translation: CASSSLGADTQYF.